This T cell receptor (beta chain) was sequenced for a study of CD8 T cells in Susac syndrome (dated by TCRdb to between 2018 and 2021). With regard to the full study: Of the Susac syndrome patients who were sequenced, over five had clinically active disease and roughly 8 were in clinical remission. Repertoire sequencing was used to test whether CD8+ T cell activation and differentiation in Susac syndrome was antigen driven. At blood withdrawal, Susac syndrome patients were therapy-naive, treated with corticosteroids (with IVIg additionally given to some), or treated with IVIg alone. On the study overall, not on this receptor specifically: The TCR sequencing and HLA analysis was acknowledged to have included a relatively small number of individuals. In the CD4+ T cell repertoire of Susac syndrome patients, clonal expansion was not detected.

RNA was extracted using the RNeasy kit, and roughly 0.45 to 1 ug of the RNA was reverse transcribed with random hexamers. The immunoSEQ multiplex PCR assay, which covers 54 Vbeta and 13 Jbeta segments, was used to amplify TCR beta CDR3 regions. To correct PCR amplification bias, a synthetic template baseline was used for both primer optimization and computational correction. The original pipeline was this. Reads were assigned to V, D and J genes according to IMGT and analyzed in immunoSEQ Analyzer, with only productive sequences retained. To calculate clonality, Shannon entropy was normalized by log2 of the number of productive unique sequences and then subtracted from one. For each patient and control, public and private clones were evaluated within the 100 most prevalent clones. Susac-specific clones were defined as absent from healthy and MS cohorts, about 1,000 published viral clones and other ImmuneACCESS disease sequences. TCRdb handled the public reads itself, with Q25 trimming in fastp and clone calling in MiXCR, and kept productive beta chains. Every CDR3 protein is listed once, alongside the most common genes and DNA of its rows. For this entry, the V and J calls and clone size follow TCRdb and not the study's own pipeline. The sample table holds hundreds of thousands of distinct CDR3 sequences, of which 94% were seen once. Clones ranked in the top ten supply about 0.14% of the sample.

Via the germline V gene (reference sequence), CDR1 is DFQATT and CDR2 SNEGSKA. V trim: 5 bases; J trim: 0 bases; unmatched bases: 5. Including cysteine and phenylalanine, the CDR3 has 16 amino acids. The only DNA kept is the CDR3, 48 bases in frame from the first base. A remark on this clonotype: Its recognized antigen is unknown. Per-base quality was not reported, and no clone a single base away is much larger than it.

High-throughput TCR beta sequencing profiled peripheral blood CD8+ and CD4+ T cells from healthy donors, Susac syndrome patients and multiple sclerosis patients. Susac syndrome patients met recently defined diagnostic criteria for definite or probable disease. Bulk CD8+ and CD4+ T cells were purified by magnetic negative isolation, whereas CD8+ TEMRA cells were enriched by FACS. Blood was drawn into EDTA tubes, processed within 24 hours, and PBMCs were isolated by density gradient centrifugation. PBMCs destined for TCR sequencing were cryopreserved in liquid nitrogen and later thawed in a 37 °C water bath. A purity of at least 90% was achieved for sorted or isolated CD4+, CD8+ and CD8+ TEMRA cells.

The material sequenced was CD4+ T cells from PBMCs. The chain was built from TRBV20-1 and TRBJ2-1; the junction holds 12 bases that match TRBD2. The sequence was collected from a human donor with Susac syndrome. Here is the DNA: TGCAGTGCTCCTAGCGGGGGGGGTAGCTCCTACAATGAGCAGTTCTTC. The resulting protein is CSAPSGGGSSYNEQFF.